This T cell receptor beta chain emerged from a study of CD8+ T cells in alopecia areata. Across the whole study: Tofacitinib lasted 6 to 18 months, then 6 months off drug.

The treatment: oral pan-JAK inhibitor, 5-10 mg twice daily. RNA was extracted and reverse transcribed into cDNA as the sequencing template. Clones were read by immunoSEQ multiplex PCR, and TCRdb kept only the in-frame ones, dropping some. The repertoire holds nearly 95,000 clones, with approximately 70% as singletons. Unmatched junction bases numbered 0, after V lost 8 bases and J lost 6 bases. Per the germline V gene, CDR1 is SGHAT and CDR2 is FQNNGV. The CDR3 consists of 11 residues. The origin of this receptor is a human donor with alopecia areata. The J gene is TRBJ1-2, the V gene TRBV11-2; 10 nucleotides align to TRBD1. The source material was CD8+ T cells sorted from blood, sampled between weeks 43 and 45, from a patient treated with tofacitinib. CDR3 sequence reads: CASGQGDGYTF. The CDR3 DNA sequence: TGTGCCAGCGGACAGGGGGATGGCTACACCTTC.